These 18 T cell receptor beta chains were sequenced from one sample in a study of shared T cell receptors in the human thymus. Repertoires were generated with immunoSEQ multiplex PCR, while TCRdb's copy carries only in-frame clones and drops some. This table has about 540,000 clones, around three quarters appearing once. The sample also formed part of further work on human thymus T cells.

What was sequenced was thymocytes. These receptor sequences come from a boy in the first two years of life with a congenital heart defect.

The gene calls are TRBV4-3 and TRBJ1-1; 10 bases align to TRBD1. The CDR3 has 16 amino acids. Germline V gene sequence: CDR1 LGHNA, CDR2 YSLEER. Unmatched junction bases numbered 10, after V lost 4 bases and J lost 5 bases. The CDR3 DNA reads TGCGCCAGCAGCCTTTATGGACAGGGGGGGGAGACTGAAGCTTTCTTT. This encodes CASSLYGQGGETEAFF.

In DNA form, the CDR3 reads TGTGCCAGCAGTTCCAGGGGGCTAGAGACCCAGTACTTC. Translation: CASSSRGLETQYF. The V and J genes are TRBV27 and TRBJ2-5; TRBD1 matches 8 bases. Germline V CDR1 and CDR2: MNHEY, SMNVEV (reference sequence). The CDR3 covers 13 residues. The V and J ends lost 4 bases and 4 bases, in that order; junction bases with no gene match: 2.

The J gene is TRBJ1-4, the V gene TRBV27, with 10 bases that match TRBD1. The CDR3 is made up of 19 amino acids. In germline, CDR1 is MNHEY, CDR2 SMNVEV (reference sequence). V lost 0 bases, J lost 1 base, and 8 bases stayed unmatched. The CDR3 here is CASSLSPGTGAQTNEKLFF. Written as DNA, the CDR3 is TGTGCCAGCAGTTTATCCCCCGGGACAGGGGCACAAACTAATGAAAAACTGTTTTTT.

This rearrangement joins TRBV15 to TRBJ2-7; 11 nucleotides align to TRBD2. V lost 3 bases and J lost 5; bases outside the gene matches: 6. The CDR3 covers 15 residues. Germline CDR1 reads LNHNV; CDR2 reads YYDKDF (reference sequence). The CDR3 bases are TGTGCCACCAGCAGGGCCGGGACTAGCGGAAACGAGCAGTACTTC. This encodes CATSRAGTSGNEQYF.

The CDR3 bases are TGTGCTAGTGGTTCAAACACCGGGGAGCTGTTTTTT. Protein product: CASGSNTGELFF. The J gene is TRBJ2-2, the V gene TRBV12-5; D gene unclear. The V and J ends lost 4 bases and 2 bases respectively, with 2 bases between them. This CDR3 contains 12 residues. Germline V gene lookup returns CDR1 LGHNT and CDR2 FRNRAP.

The V call is TRBV4-3, the J call TRBJ2-7; 10 bases fit TRBD2. J lost 2 bases, V lost 2 bases, and 12 bases had no gene match. This CDR3 comprises 18 residues. Per the germline V gene, CDR1 is LGHNA and CDR2 is YSLEER. CDR3 region: CASSQRRLPLAGAYEQYF. In DNA, the CDR3 is TGCGCCAGCAGCCAACGTCGACTCCCGCTAGCGGGGGCCTACGAGCAGTACTTC.

In its sample, this clone was seen once. This chain joins TRBV11-3 and TRBJ2-3; 7 nucleotides line up with TRBD2. The trim removed 4 bases at V and 1 base at J, leaving 5 bases unmatched. Germline-derived CDR1 and CDR2 are SGHNT and YENEEA. CDR3 size: 15 residues. The CDR3 protein is CASSWEGVRTDTQYF. In DNA form, the CDR3 reads TGTGCCAGCAGCTGGGAGGGAGTTCGCACAGATACGCAGTATTTT.

The chain joins TRBV6-5 to TRBJ2-7; tentatively, D is TRBD2 (6 bases). V lost 4 bases and J lost 2, with 12 bases in between. Germline V gene data show CDR1 as MNHEY and CDR2 as SVGAGI. This CDR3 has 14 residues. CDR3 residues: CASSCGVGTYEQYF. For the CDR3, the DNA is TGTGCCAGCAGTTGCGGGGTTGGAACCTACGAGCAGTACTTC.

This rearrangement joins TRBV7-9 to TRBJ2-3, with 8 bases matching TRBD2. V dropped 4 bases and J dropped 3; count of bases not matched to a gene: 9. From germline, CDR1 is SEHNR and CDR2 FQNEAQ (reference sequence). CDR3 length: 16 residues. The CDR3 loop is CASSSAGGRRTDTQYF. The CDR3 DNA is TGTGCCAGCAGCTCCGCGGGGGGAAGGAGGACAGATACGCAGTATTTT.

The genes are TRBV29-1 and TRBJ2-4; TRBD2 agrees at 7 bases. J was trimmed by 0 bases and V by 7 bases; bases with no gene match: 6. This CDR3 spans 14 amino acids. From germline, CDR1 is SQVTM and CDR2 ANQGSEA. The CDR3: CSARTRLAKNIQYF. The CDR3 DNA is TGCAGCGCGAGGACTAGACTAGCCAAAAACATTCAGTACTTC.

The rearrangement joins TRBV7-8 to TRBJ2-5, with D unresolved. The CDR3 loop spans 12 amino acids. Trimming removed 5 bases at V and 5 bases at J, with 9 bases between. CDR1 is SGHVS, CDR2 FQNEAQ, per germline. The DNA for the CDR3 is TGTGCCAGCAGCCCCCCTAGGGAGACCCAGTACTTC. It codes for CASSPPRETQYF.

The genes are TRBV4-3 and TRBJ2-7; TRBD2 aligns across 12 bases. Unmatched junction bases numbered 11, after V lost 1 base and J lost 4 bases. Per germline, CDR1 LGHNA and CDR2 YSLEER. This CDR3 has 18 residues. This CDR3 reads CASSQAPETSGSGYEQYF. DNA of the CDR3: TGCGCCAGCAGCCAAGCCCCAGAGACTAGCGGGAGTGGGTACGAGCAGTACTTC.

V usage is TRBV5-1 and J usage is TRBJ2-1, with 9 bases identical to TRBD1. Trimming cost V 6 bases and J 9 bases; bases outside gene matches: 7. Germline lookup yields CDR1 SGHRS and CDR2 YFSETQ. There are 13 residues in the CDR3. CDR3 loop: CASKPGQGSEQFF. The CDR3 nucleotides are TGCGCCAGCAAGCCGGGACAGGGCAGTGAGCAGTTCTTC.

The rearrangement joins TRBV12-5 to TRBJ2-3; the match to TRBD1 covers 10 bases. This CDR3 is built from 13 residues. Germline CDR1 and CDR2: LGHNT and FRNRAP. Trimming at V came to 6 bases and at J to 6 bases, leaving 3 bases not matched to a gene. The CDR3 DNA is TGTGCTAGTGGCCCGGACAGGGGGGATACGCAGTATTTT. Its protein is CASGPDRGDTQYF.

The V gene is TRBV6-1, the J gene TRBJ1-1; TRBD1 agrees at 8 bases. The CDR3 has 15 amino acids. Unmatched junction bases numbered 8, after V lost 3 bases and J lost 5 bases. Germline V lookup: CDR1 MNHNS, CDR2 SASEGT. CDR3 nucleotide sequence: TGTGCCAGCAGTGACCCTGGACAGGGCCGTACTGAAGCTTTCTTT. It encodes CASSDPGQGRTEAFF.

The chain carries TRBV28 and TRBJ2-7; 8 bases line up with TRBD1. Per germline, CDR1 MDHEN and CDR2 SYDVKM. The CDR3 covers 17 residues. With 4 bases clipped from V and 3 bases from J, the junction kept 14 bases outside the gene matches. DNA for the CDR3: TGTGCCAGCAGTTCCCGGAACAGGGGGGTGGGCGGCTACGAGCAGTACTTC. Residues: CASSSRNRGVGGYEQYF. The full variable domain, rest sourced from reference TRBV28 and TRBJ2-7, is DVKVTQSSRYLVKRTGEKVFLECVQDMDHENMFWYRQDPGLGLRLIYFSYDVKMKEKGDIPEGYSVSREKKERFSLILESASTNQTSMYLCASSSRNRGVGGYEQYFGPGTRLTVT.

This clone was picked up one time. The chain links TRBV15 to TRBJ2-7; 14 bases match TRBD2. CDR3 length: 17 amino acids. The ends lost 1 base at V and 7 bases at J; junction bases unmatched: 9. From germline, CDR1 is LNHNV and CDR2 YYDKDF (reference sequence). The CDR3 here is CATSRVTPGLAGAEQYF. In DNA, the CDR3 is TGTGCCACCAGCAGAGTCACACCGGGACTAGCGGGAGCAGAGCAGTACTTC.

This clone has only a few counts. This chain connects TRBV19 to TRBJ1-3, with 8 nucleotides matching TRBD1. The CDR3 covers 18 residues. J gave up 2 bases and V 4 bases, and 13 bases lay outside the gene matches. In germline, CDR1 is LNHDA, CDR2 SQIVND (reference sequence). CDR3 bases: TGTGCCAGTAGTACGAAACAGGGGGGTCGTATTACTGGAAACACCATATATTTT. This translates into CASSTKQGGRITGNTIYF.